Presented here are 10 T cell receptor beta chains from one specimen sequenced in a study of T cell repertoires in cytomegalovirus infection. These receptors have no known antigen. From the reads, TCRdb called clonotypes with MiXCR, one entry per CDR3 protein. The sample includes some 700,000 distinct CDR3 sequences, roughly 33% seen only once; the top ten take around a sixth. The sequencing used cultured PBMCs, collected from culture after CMV antigen stimulation. All receptors derive from a human donor in good health (CMV status not recorded). Some clones in this sample may be carry-over from other donors' samples.

This chain links TRBV24-1 with TRBJ1-5; 7 bases are shared with TRBD1. Germline CDR1 and CDR2: KGHDR and SFDVKD. The V gene end was trimmed by 7 bases and the J gene end by 4 bases; junction bases not matched to a gene: 3. The CDR3 spans 13 residues. DNA of the CDR3: TGTGCCACCAGGGCGACAGGGAATCAGCCCCAGCATTTT. This gives the protein CATRATGNQPQHF.

This chain uses TRBV14 with TRBJ1-6; D unclear. Germline-derived CDR1 and CDR2 are SGHDN and FVKESK. The V gene lost 4 bases and the J gene lost 10 bases, with 8 bases spanning the gap. CDR3 size: 12 residues. The CDR3 region is CASSPGVSPLHF. The CDR3 coding sequence is TGTGCCAGCAGCCCCGGGGTATCACCCCTCCACTTT. Supplemented by reference TRBV14 and TRBJ1-6, the full variable domain reads EAGVTQFPSHSVIEKGQTVTLRCDPISGHDNLYWYRRVMGKEIKFLLHFVKESKQDESGMPNNRFLAERTGGTYSTLKVQPAELEDSGVYFCASSPGVSPLHFGNGTRLTVT.

This clonotype was seen a handful of times. The chain is built from TRBV20-1 and TRBJ2-1; perhaps D is TRBD1 or TRBD2 (6 bases each). Between the trimmed V and J ends, which lost 3 bases and 8 bases, there was a span of 17 bases. Per the germline V gene, CDR1 is DFQATT and CDR2 is SNEGSKA (reference sequence). This CDR3 is built from 14 residues. The CDR3, as DNA: TGCAGTGCTAGGGGGGGCGGAGGCGTTGATGAGCAGTTCTTC. This codes for CSARGGGGVDEQFF.

The chain recombines TRBV20-1 with TRBJ1-5; possible D gene TRBD1, 6 bases. Trimming took off 2 bases at V and 7 bases at J, with 15 bases between the two ends. Germline V lookup: CDR1 DFQATT, CDR2 SNEGSKA (reference sequence). The CDR3 loop spans 14 amino acids. The CDR3 DNA is TGCAGTGCTAGAAATCGGGGGGCGAAGCAGCCCCAGCATTTT. This codes for CSARNRGAKQPQHF.

The rearrangement uses TRBV14 and TRBJ1-1; TRBD1 might be the D (6 bases). The CDR3 contains 14 residues. Germline V gene sequence: CDR1 SGHDN, CDR2 FVKESK. The ends were cut back, 10 bases at V and 3 bases at J, with 18 bases in the middle. The CDR3 DNA follows: TGTGCCACCACCCAGGTCCAGGGGTACACTGAAGCTTTCTTT. It yields the protein CATTQVQGYTEAFF. Complete variable domain (other parts from reference TRBV14 and TRBJ1-1): EAGVTQFPSHSVIEKGQTVTLRCDPISGHDNLYWYRRVMGKEIKFLLHFVKESKQDESGMPNNRFLAERTGGTYSTLKVQPAELEDSGVYFCATTQVQGYTEAFFGQGTRLTVV.

The chain uses TRBV2 and TRBJ1-2; D is undetermined. There are 12 residues in the CDR3. Germline CDR1 is SNHLY and CDR2 is FYNNEI. V lost 7 bases and J lost 8, with 14 bases in between. CDR3 nucleotides: TGTGCCAGCAACGAGGCAGCTAAGGGCTACACCTTC. This codes for CASNEAAKGYTF.

The chain has TRBV6-1 and TRBJ1-2, with 8 bases fitting TRBD1. The CDR3 has 13 amino acids. V shed 5 bases and J 7 bases; nucleotides not matched to a gene: 6. CDR1 is MNHNS, CDR2 SASEGT, per germline. For the CDR3, the DNA is TGTGCCAGCAGTCGTCAGGGGGCGGGTGGCTACACCTTC. Encoded protein: CASSRQGAGGYTF.

The chain couples TRBV20-1 to TRBJ2-3; 12 nucleotides line up with TRBD2. Trimming took 6 bases from V and 5 from J; bases not matched to a gene: 18. This CDR3 is built from 18 residues. The germline V gene has CDR1 DFQATT and CDR2 SNEGSKA (reference sequence). CDR3 sequence (DNA): TGCAGTGCAGAGGGGGGGCTAGCGGGAGGGATTGAACTAGATACGCAGTATTTT. This codes for CSAEGGLAGGIELDTQYF.

V usage is TRBV20-1 and J usage is TRBJ2-3; 12 positions agree with TRBD2. J was trimmed by 3 bases and V by 3 bases; bases with no gene match: 13. CDR1 DFQATT and CDR2 SNEGSKA come from the germline V gene (reference sequence). This CDR3 region has 18 residues. CDR3 sequence (DNA): TGCAGTGCTAGCCCACTAGCGGGGGGCCCCGCTTGGACAGATACGCAGTATTTT. It yields the protein CSASPLAGGPAWTDTQYF.

This clonotype has just a few counts. The genes are TRBV4-3 and TRBJ1-2, with D uncertain. The CDR3 is made up of 14 amino acids. V dropped 0 bases and J dropped 8 bases, with 13 bases sitting between them. CDR1 is LGHNA, CDR2 YSLEER, per germline. The CDR3 region has the DNA TGCGCCAGCAGCCAAGATACGGGCACGGGGGGCTACACCTTC. Its protein is CASSQDTGTGGYTF.